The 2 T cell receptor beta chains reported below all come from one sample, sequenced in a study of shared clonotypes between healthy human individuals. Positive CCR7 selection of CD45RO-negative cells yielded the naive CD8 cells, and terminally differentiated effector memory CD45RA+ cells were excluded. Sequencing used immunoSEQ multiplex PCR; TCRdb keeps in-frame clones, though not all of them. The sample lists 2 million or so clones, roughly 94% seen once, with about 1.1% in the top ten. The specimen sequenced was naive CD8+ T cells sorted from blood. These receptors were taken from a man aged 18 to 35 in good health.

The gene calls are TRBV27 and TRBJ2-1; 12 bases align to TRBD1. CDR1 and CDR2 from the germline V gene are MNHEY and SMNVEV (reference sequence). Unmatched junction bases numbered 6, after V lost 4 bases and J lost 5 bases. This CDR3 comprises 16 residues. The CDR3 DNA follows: TGTGCCAGCAGTTGGGGGGGACAGGGGGCGGACAATGAGCAGTTCTTC. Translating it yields CASSWGGQGADNEQFF.

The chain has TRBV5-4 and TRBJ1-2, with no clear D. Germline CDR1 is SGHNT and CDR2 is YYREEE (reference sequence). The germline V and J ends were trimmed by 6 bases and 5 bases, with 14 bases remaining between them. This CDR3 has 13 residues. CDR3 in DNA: TGTGCCAGCAACGACGGAGGACTATATGGCTACACCTTC. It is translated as CASNDGGLYGYTF.